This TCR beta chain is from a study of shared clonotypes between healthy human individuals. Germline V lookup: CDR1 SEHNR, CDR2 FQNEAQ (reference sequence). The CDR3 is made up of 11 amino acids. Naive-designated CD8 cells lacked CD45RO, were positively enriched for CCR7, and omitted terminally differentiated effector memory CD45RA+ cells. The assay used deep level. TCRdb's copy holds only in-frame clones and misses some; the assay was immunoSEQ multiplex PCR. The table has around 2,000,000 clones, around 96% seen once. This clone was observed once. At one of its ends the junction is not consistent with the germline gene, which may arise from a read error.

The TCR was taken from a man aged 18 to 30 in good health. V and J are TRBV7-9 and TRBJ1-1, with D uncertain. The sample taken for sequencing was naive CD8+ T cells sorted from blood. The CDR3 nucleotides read TGTGCCAGCACCTTACCGTATGAAGCTTTCTTT. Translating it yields CASTLPYEAFF.